This T cell receptor beta chain was sequenced for a study of CD8+CD57+ T cells in acquired aplastic anemia. Regarding the study as a whole: Patients shared some 30 CD8+ CDR3 sequences with controls.

It was patients with CD8+CD57+ cell expansion by flow cytometry who were chosen for sequencing. TCR beta VDJ and CDR3 profiling used genomic DNA as template. TCRdb processed the reads anew with MiXCR; each CDR3 protein has one entry. The sample carries approximately 260,000 distinct CDR3 sequences, 82% recorded once. The CDR3 loop spans 13 amino acids. Germline V lookup: CDR1 SEHNR, CDR2 FQNEAQ (reference sequence). Worth noting for this clonotype: What it recognizes is unknown. A junction end diverges from the germline sequence, so it may reflect a read error.

The chain joins TRBV7-9 to TRBJ2-3; 7 bases map to TRBD2. The TCR comes from a human donor with aplastic anemia. Sequenced sample: sorted CD4+, CD8+, or CD8+CD57+ T cells (not recorded which) from PBMCs. The CDR3 nucleotides are TGTGCCGGCCAGGAGGGGAGGGAGGCCAAGCAGTTTTTT. Encoded protein: CAGQEGREAKQFF.